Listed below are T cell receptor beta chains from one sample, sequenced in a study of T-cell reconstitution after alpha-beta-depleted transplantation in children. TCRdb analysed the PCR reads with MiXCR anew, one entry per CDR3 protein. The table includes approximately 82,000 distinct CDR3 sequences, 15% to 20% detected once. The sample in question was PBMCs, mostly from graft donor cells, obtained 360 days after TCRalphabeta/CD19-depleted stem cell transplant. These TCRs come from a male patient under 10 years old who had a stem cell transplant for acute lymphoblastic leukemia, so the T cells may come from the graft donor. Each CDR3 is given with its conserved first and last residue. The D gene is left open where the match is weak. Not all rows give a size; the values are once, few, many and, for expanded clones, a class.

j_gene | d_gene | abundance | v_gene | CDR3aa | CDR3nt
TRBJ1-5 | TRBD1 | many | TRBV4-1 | CASSLLWGQPQPQHF | TGCGCCAGCAGCCTACTCTGGGGACAGCCTCAGCCCCAGCATTTT
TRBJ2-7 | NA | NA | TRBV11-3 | CASSSQSYEQYF | TGTGCCAGCAGCTCCCAGTCCTACGAGCAGTACTTC
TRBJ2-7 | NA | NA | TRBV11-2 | CASSLDGPAYEQYF | TGTGCCAGCAGCTTAGATGGGCCAGCTTACGAGCAGTACTTC
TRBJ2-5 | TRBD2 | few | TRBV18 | CASSRVPSGSSIKTQYF | TGTGCCAGCTCACGGGTCCCCAGCGGGAGTAGTATAAAGACCCAGTACTTC
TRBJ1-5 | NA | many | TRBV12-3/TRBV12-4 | CASSLGTLLNQPQHF | TGTGCCAGCAGTTTAGGCACGCTCTTGAATCAGCCCCAGCATTTT
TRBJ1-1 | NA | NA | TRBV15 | CATSRGGGQFYTEAFF | TGTGCCACCAGCAGAGGAGGAGGACAGTTTTACACTGAAGCTTTCTTT
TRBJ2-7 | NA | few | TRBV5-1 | CASSLAGDGYEQYF | TGCGCCAGCAGCTTGGCTGGGGACGGGTACGAGCAGTACTTC
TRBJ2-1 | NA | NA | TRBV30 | CAWRQYWGSGYNEQFF | TGTGCCTGGAGGCAATACTGGGGGTCGGGGTACAATGAGCAGTTCTTC
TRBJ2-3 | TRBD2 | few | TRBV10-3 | CAISELSGRETSTDTQYF | TGTGCCATCAGTGAGTTGAGCGGGAGGGAAACTAGCACAGATACGCAGTATTTT
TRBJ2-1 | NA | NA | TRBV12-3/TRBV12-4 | CATKRGLAVGEQFF | TGTGCCACCAAAAGGGGCTTAGCGGTCGGTGAGCAGTTCTTC
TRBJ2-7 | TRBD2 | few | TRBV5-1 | CASSPLGTRTYEQYF | TGCGCCAGCAGCCCCTTAGGGACTAGAACGTACGAGCAGTACTTC
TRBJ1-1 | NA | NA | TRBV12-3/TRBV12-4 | CASRWGTPNTEAFF | TGTGCCAGCAGGTGGGGGACACCGAACACTGAAGCTTTCTTT
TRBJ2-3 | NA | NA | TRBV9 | CASSVDNLRTDTQYF | TGTGCCAGCAGCGTAGATAACCTACGCACAGATACGCAGTATTTT
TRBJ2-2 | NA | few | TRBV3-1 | CASSRDTGELFF | TGTGCCAGCAGCCGCGACACCGGGGAGCTGTTTTTT
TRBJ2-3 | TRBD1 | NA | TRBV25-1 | CARTGDGCADTQYF | TGTGCCAGGACAGGGGATGGTTGCGCAGATACGCAGTATTTT
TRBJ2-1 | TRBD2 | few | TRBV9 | CASSGMKAGGPSEQFF | TGTGCCAGCAGCGGCATGAAGGCGGGAGGGCCCAGTGAGCAGTTCTTC
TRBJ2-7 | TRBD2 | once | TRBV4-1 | CASSRGLAESYEQYF | TGCGCCAGCAGCCGGGGACTAGCGGAGTCCTACGAGCAGTACTTC
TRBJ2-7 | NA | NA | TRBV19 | CASSIRGSAYEQYF | TGTGCCAGTAGTATCCGCGGATCTGCCTACGAGCAGTACTTC
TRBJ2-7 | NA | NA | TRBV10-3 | CAILTRGRQYF | TGTGCCATCCTGACCAGAGGGAGGCAGTACTTC
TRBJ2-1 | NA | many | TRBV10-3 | CAISESTTEQFF | TGTGCCATCAGTGAGTCGACGACTGAGCAGTTCTTC
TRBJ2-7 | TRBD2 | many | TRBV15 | CATAWGEGSEQYF | TGTGCCACGGCGTGGGGGGAGGGTAGCGAGCAGTACTTC
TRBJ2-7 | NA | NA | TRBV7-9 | CASSSLAEGEYF | TGTGCCAGCAGCAGCTTAGCGGAGGGGGAGTACTTC
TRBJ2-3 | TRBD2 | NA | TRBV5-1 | CASSVIAGATDTQYF | TGCGCCAGCAGCGTTATAGCGGGAGCCACAGATACGCAGTATTTT
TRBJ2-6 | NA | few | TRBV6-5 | CASTREGAGANVLTF | TGTGCCAGCACACGAGAAGGGGCTGGGGCCAACGTCCTGACTTTC
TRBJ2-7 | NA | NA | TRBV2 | CASSRLPTYEQYF | TGTGCCAGCAGCAGGTTACCTACCTACGAGCAGTACTTC
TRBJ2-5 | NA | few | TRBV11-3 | CASSLGTYQETQYF | TGTGCCAGCAGCTTAGGGACATACCAAGAGACCCAGTACTTC
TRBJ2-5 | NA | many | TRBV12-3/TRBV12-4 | CASSPTRDGTQYF | TGTGCCAGCAGCCCCACGCGGGATGGGACCCAGTACTTC
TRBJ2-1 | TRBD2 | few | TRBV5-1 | CASSLASGLAGVVYNEQFF | TGCGCCAGCAGCTTGGCCTCGGGGCTAGCGGGAGTGGTGTATAATGAGCAGTTCTTC
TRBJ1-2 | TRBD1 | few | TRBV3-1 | CASSRGQGASPSYGYTF | TGTGCCAGCAGCCGAGGACAGGGGGCCTCCCCTAGCTATGGCTACACCTTC
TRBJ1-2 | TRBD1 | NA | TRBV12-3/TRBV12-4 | CASSDRVQRGYGYTF | TGTGCCAGCAGTGACAGGGTTCAGAGGGGCTATGGCTACACCTTC
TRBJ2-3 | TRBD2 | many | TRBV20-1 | CSASTSHADTQYF | TGCAGTGCCTCGACTAGCCATGCAGATACGCAGTATTTT
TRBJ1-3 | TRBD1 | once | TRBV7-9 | CASSFWGTVSGNTIYF | TGCGCCAGCAGCTTTTGGGGGACAGTGTCTGGAAACACCATATATTTT
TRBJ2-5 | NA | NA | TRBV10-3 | CAISESKETQYF | TGTGCCATCAGTGAGTCGAAAGAGACCCAGTACTTC
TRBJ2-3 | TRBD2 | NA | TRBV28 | CASSRPGLETDTQYF | TGTGCCAGCAGTCGACCGGGACTAGAGACAGATACGCAGTATTTT
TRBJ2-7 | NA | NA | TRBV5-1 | CASSLQDTYYEQYF | TGCGCCAGCAGCTTGCAAGACACCTACTACGAGCAGTACTTC
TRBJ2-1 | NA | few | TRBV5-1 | CASSGPGLTGSYNEQFF | TGCGCCAGCAGCGGACCGGGACTTACAGGCTCCTACAATGAGCAGTTCTTC
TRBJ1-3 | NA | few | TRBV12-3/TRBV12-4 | CASSFRPGNTIYF | TGTGCCAGCAGTTTTAGGCCCGGAAACACCATATATTTT
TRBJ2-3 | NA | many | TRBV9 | CASSVASVSGTDTQYF | TGTGCCAGCAGCGTAGCGTCGGTGAGCGGCACAGATACGCAGTATTTT
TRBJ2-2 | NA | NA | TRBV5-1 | CASRVQIGTGELFF | TGCGCCAGCAGAGTACAAATCGGGACCGGGGAGCTGTTTTTT
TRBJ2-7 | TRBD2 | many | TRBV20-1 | CSVTSGRLSSYEQYF | TGCAGTGTTACTAGCGGGAGGCTTAGCTCCTACGAGCAGTACTTC
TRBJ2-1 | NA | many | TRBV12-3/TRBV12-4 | CASSFGSRRDIYNEQFF | TGTGCCAGCAGTTTCGGATCGAGAAGGGACATCTACAATGAGCAGTTCTTC
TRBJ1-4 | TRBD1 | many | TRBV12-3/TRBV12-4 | CASTPRGQVHEKLFF | TGTGCCAGCACCCCGAGGGGACAGGTCCATGAAAAACTGTTTTTT
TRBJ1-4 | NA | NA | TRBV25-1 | CAMGRGLLCEKLFF | TGTGCCATGGGCCGTGGGCTCCTCTGTGAAAAACTGTTTTTT
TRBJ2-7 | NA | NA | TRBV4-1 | CASSQGPPRGRTYEQYF | TGCGCCAGCAGCCAAGGGCCGCCTAGGGGACGCACCTACGAGCAGTACTTC
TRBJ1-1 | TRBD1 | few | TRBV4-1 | CASSLFRTGLYTEAFF | TGTGCCAGCAGCCTCTTCAGGACAGGACTTTACACTGAAGCTTTCTTT
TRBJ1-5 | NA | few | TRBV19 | CASSIVSGSNQPQHF | TGTGCCAGTAGTATAGTTTCTGGGAGCAATCAGCCCCAGCATTTT
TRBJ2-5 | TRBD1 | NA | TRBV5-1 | CASSLPGQAYQETQYF | TGCGCCAGCAGCCTCCCGGGACAGGCGTACCAAGAGACCCAGTACTTC
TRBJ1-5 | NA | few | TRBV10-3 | CAISDWYQPQHF | TGTGCCATCAGTGATTGGTATCAGCCCCAGCATTTT
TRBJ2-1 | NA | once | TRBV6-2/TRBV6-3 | CASNRDLNPNEQFF | TGTGCCAGCAATCGGGACCTAAACCCAAATGAGCAGTTCTTC
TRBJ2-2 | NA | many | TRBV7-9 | CASSMDSTASGELFF | TGTGCCAGCAGCATGGACAGTACTGCCTCCGGGGAGCTGTTTTTT
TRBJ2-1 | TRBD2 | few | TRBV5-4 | CASRFRTSGYNEQFF | TGTGCCAGCAGGTTTAGGACTAGCGGCTACAATGAGCAGTTCTTC
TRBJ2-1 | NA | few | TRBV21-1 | CASSKGVGCEQFF | TGTGCCAGCAGCAAAGGAGTGGGCTGTGAGCAGTTCTTC
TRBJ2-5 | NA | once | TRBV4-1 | CASSQERRGLRFQETQYF | TGCGCCAGCAGCCAAGAGCGCAGGGGCCTGAGGTTCCAAGAGACCCAGTACTTC